This T cell receptor (beta chain) was identified during a study of blood T cell repertoires in COVID-19. Background on the study: Spain, Italy and the United States supplied samples that represented acute and convalescent COVID-19. T cells, B-cell-depleted T cells, or PBMCs supplied cDNA or gDNA.

Per the germline V gene, CDR1 is MNHEY and CDR2 is SVGAGI. The ends lost 6 bases at V and 5 bases at J; junction bases unmatched: 2. The CDR3 runs to 14 residues. In the authors' workflow: Using reference gene primer amplification, nucleated cell counts were estimated. TCRdb keeps only in-frame clones here, not all; method: immunoSEQ multiplex PCR. V, J and clone size are those of that table, while D and trimming were read from the DNA. Of about 95,000 clones listed, more than 75% are singletons. The chain has TRBV6-5 and TRBJ2-6; 9 nucleotides match TRBD1. This receptor was obtained from a human donor in a cohort sampled during active COVID-19. Sequenced input: peripheral blood. The CDR3, as DNA: TGTGCCAGCAGGAACAGGGGGCGGGCCAACGTCCTGACTTTC. This translates into CASRNRGRANVLTF.